This T cell receptor beta chain was obtained from a study of T-cell reconstitution after alpha-beta-depleted transplantation in children. Findings of the study overall: There were reportedly several hundred expanded graft clones from which alpha-beta T cells came about two months after transplant. Newly produced T cells mostly provided counts and TCRbeta diversity after one year, as hyperexpanded clones declined.

Germline lookup yields CDR1 MNHNS and CDR2 SASEGT. CDR3 length equals 15 residues. Unique molecular identifiers tagged the TCRbeta library. Using its own MiXCR run on the PCR reads, TCRdb lists one record per CDR3 protein. The table lists about 980,000 distinct CDR3 sequences, around 30% of them singletons. Remarks on this clonotype: The target antigen is unknown. The junction and the germline gene differ at one end; a read error may be behind it.

The receptor was derived from a boy younger than two who had a stem cell transplant for SCID, so the T cells may come from the graft donor. Sequencing used PBMCs, mostly from graft donor cells, obtained 360 days after TCRalphabeta/CD19-depleted stem cell transplant. V usage is TRBV6-1 and J usage is TRBJ2-7; 9 nucleotides line up with TRBD1. The CDR3 loop is CASSQAGTGKGEQYF. The CDR3 DNA follows: TGTGCCAGCAGTCAAGCCGGGACAGGGAAGGGCGAGCAGTACTTC.